The source of this TCR beta chain is a study of blood T cell repertoires in COVID-19. The wider study: Material from acute and convalescent COVID-19 was sourced from the United States, Italy and Spain. PBMCs, B-cell-depleted T cells, or T cells were the source of the cDNA or gDNA that made up the material.

As processed by the authors: Estimates of nucleated cell counts were drawn from the amplification of reference gene primers. Sequenced by immunoSEQ multiplex PCR; TCRdb stores in-frame clones only, minus some. That table gives V, J and clone size, and the DNA gave D and trimming. The repertoire holds 220,000 or so clones, 70% to 90% seen once, with around 3% in the top ten. The J segment lost 5 bases and the V segment lost 3 bases, leaving 7 bases of the junction unmatched. The germline V gene encodes CDR1 KGHDR and CDR2 SFDVKD. The CDR3 is 16 amino acids. This sequence originates from a man between 45 and 60 years old who had recovered from COVID-19. The chain joins TRBV24-1 to TRBJ2-5, with 11 bases identical to TRBD1. The specimen was peripheral blood. Here the CDR3 reads CATSDRTGGILETQYF. The CDR3, as DNA: TGTGCCACCAGTGATAGGACAGGGGGCATTTTGGAGACCCAGTACTTC.